These 5 T cell receptor beta chains were all obtained from the same sample, sequenced in a study of blood T cell repertoires in COVID-19. The method was immunoSEQ multiplex PCR; TCRdb's version includes in-frame clones alone and lacks a portion of them. The sample shows more than 150,000 clones, 75% to 90% of them seen only once. Sample: PBMCs or T cells enriched from blood (not recorded which). The origin of the receptors is a woman in her fifties or sixties who had recovered from COVID-19.

V gene TRBV28 combines with J gene TRBJ1-5; 11 bases match TRBD1. The germline V gene has CDR1 MDHEN and CDR2 SYDVKM. Unmatched junction bases numbered 7, after V lost 6 bases and J lost 9 bases. The length of the CDR3 is 14 residues. CDR3 nucleotide sequence: TGTGCCAGCAGGGGACAGGGGGACTTTTGGCCCCAGCATTTT. Its translation is CASRGQGDFWPQHF.

V gene TRBV3-1 (or the pseudogene TRBV3-2) combines with J gene TRBJ2-3; TRBD2 agrees at 12 bases. This CDR3 region has 17 residues. The germline gives CDR1 LGHDT, CDR2 YNNKEL (reference sequence). The V and J ends lost 1 base and 4 bases, in that order; junction bases with no gene match: 6. The CDR3 reads CASSQGPSGGASDTQYF. The CDR3 DNA reads as TGTGCCAGCAGCCAAGGACCTAGCGGGGGGGCTTCAGATACGCAGTATTTT.

The chain has TRBV5-1 and TRBJ2-5, with 8 bases matching TRBD1. Germline assignment: CDR1 SGHRS and CDR2 YFSETQ. CDR3 length: 15 amino acids. The junction had 6 bases not matched to a gene; V was cut back by 4 bases and J by 1 base. The CDR3: CASSQITGGQETQYF. CDR3 DNA: TGCGCCAGCAGCCAAATAACAGGGGGCCAAGAGACCCAGTACTTC. The full variable domain, completed using reference TRBV5-1 and TRBJ2-5, is KAGVTQTPRYLIKTRGQQVTLSCSPISGHRSVSWYQQTPGQGLQFLFEYFSETQRNKGNFPGRFSGRQFSNSRSEMNVSTLELGDSALYLCASSQITGGQETQYFGPGTRLLVL.

The chain uses TRBV7-2 and TRBJ2-1; TRBD2 is a possible D gene (5 bases). Trimming cost V 7 bases and J 7 bases, with 20 bases left between them. The CDR3 spans 15 residues. Germline V gene sequence: CDR1 SGHTA, CDR2 FQGNSA. In nucleotides, the CDR3 is TGTGCCAGCACCAAATCGGAGGAGGAATGGAATGAGCAGTTCTTC. As protein: CASTKSEEEWNEQFF.

The chain recombines TRBV5-4 with TRBJ2-7; D is unclear. V was pared by 3 bases and J by 3 bases, with 10 bases between. CDR1 SGHNT and CDR2 YYREEE come from the germline V gene (reference sequence). The CDR3 has 13 residues. For the CDR3, the DNA is TGTGCCAGCAGCTCGCCAACCAGCTACGAGCAGTACTTC. Translating it yields CASSSPTSYEQYF.